This entry lists 9 T cell receptor beta chains sequenced from one sample in a study of T cell clones after liver transplantation. Libraries were prepared by immunoSEQ multiplex PCR; TCRdb keeps only in-frame clonotypes and omits some of them. The sample includes under 35,000 clones, around 94% of them seen just once. The sample in question was CD8+ T cells from blood, obtained 12 months after liver transplant. The source of these receptors is a human patient who received a liver transplant. Some T cells may be supplied by the graft donor.

This clone appeared once. This chain connects TRBV4-1 to TRBJ2-5; TRBD2 agrees at 11 bases. This CDR3 contains 18 residues. The trim removed 1 base at V and 7 bases at J, leaving 14 bases unmatched. Germline lookup yields CDR1 MGHRA and CDR2 YSYEKL. The CDR3 spells CASSQAPLAGGIYGTQYF. In nucleotides, the CDR3 is TGCGCCAGCAGCCAAGCCCCTTTAGCGGGAGGGATTTATGGGACCCAGTACTTC.

The chain employs TRBV2 and TRBJ2-3, with D possibly matching TRBD1 (6 bases). Germline CDR1 and CDR2: SNHLY and FYNNEI. The V end lost 7 bases, the J end lost 0 bases, and 8 bases lay between the germline ends. The CDR3 length is 13 residues. The CDR3 reads CASIGQSTDTQYF. DNA of the CDR3: TGTGCCAGCATTGGACAGAGCACAGATACGCAGTATTTT.

This clone was observed once. The chain carries TRBV19 and TRBJ2-1; D remains ambiguous. V lost 3 bases and J 3 bases, leaving 6 bases between the germline ends. From germline, CDR1 is LNHDA and CDR2 SQIVND (reference sequence). The CDR3 sequence is 13 residues long. CDR3 in DNA: TGTGCCAGTAGTATGCAGGTCTACAATGAGCAGTTCTTC. Translating gives CASSMQVYNEQFF. The whole variable domain, filled in from reference TRBV19 and TRBJ2-1, reads DGGITQSPKYLFRKEGQNVTLSCEQNLNHDAMYWYRQDPGQGLRLIYYSQIVNDFQKGDIAEGYSVSREKKESFPLTVTSAQKNPTAFYLCASSMQVYNEQFFGPGTRLTVL.

This clone was picked up one time. This chain connects TRBV7-9 to TRBJ1-2, with no clear D. CDR1 and CDR2 from the germline V gene are SEHNR and FQNEAQ (reference sequence). There are 11 residues in the CDR3. The V end was cut by 1 base, the J end by 3 bases, with 0 bases between. The CDR3 sequence is CASSLDYGYTF. In DNA form, the CDR3 reads TGTGCCAGCAGCTTAGACTATGGCTACACCTTC.

The chain employs TRBV2 and TRBJ2-1, with D tentatively TRBD1 (6 bases). CDR1 is SNHLY, CDR2 FYNNEI, per germline. This CDR3 contains 14 residues. V was pared by 4 bases and J by 7 bases, with 14 bases between. CDR3 sequence (DNA): TGTGCCAGCAGTGGGGACAAGGCTGGGAATGAGCAGTTCTTC. It yields the protein CASSGDKAGNEQFF.

The gene calls are TRBV7-3 and TRBJ1-1; no firm D call. The V end was cut by 0 bases, the J end by 5 bases, with 7 bases between. The length of the CDR3 is 13 residues. Germline loops: CDR1 SGHTA, CDR2 FQGTGA. The CDR3 protein is CASSLTWETEAFF. Here the CDR3 DNA reads TGTGCCAGCAGCTTAACGTGGGAGACTGAAGCTTTCTTT.

This chain connects TRBV9 to TRBJ2-1, with a possible D match to TRBD1 (5 bases). CDR3 size: 14 residues. V shed 1 base and J shed 2 bases, with 7 bases lying between them. Germline CDR1 and CDR2: SGDLS and YYNGEE. CDR3 nucleotide sequence: TGTGCCAGCAGCGTACAGGGCACCTACAATGAGCAGTTCTTC. Its protein is CASSVQGTYNEQFF.

The rearrangement uses TRBV18 and TRBJ2-7; the D is unclear. The V gene's germline CDR1 is KGHSH and CDR2 LQKENI. There are 13 residues in the CDR3. V lost 3 bases and J 6 bases, leaving 12 bases between the germline ends. The CDR3, as DNA: TGTGCCAGCTCACCGGGCTATTTCGCCGAGCAGTACTTC. It codes for CASSPGYFAEQYF.

The rearrangement links TRBV19 to TRBJ2-7, with 7 bases lining up with TRBD1. The CDR3 length is 14 residues. Trimming cost V 3 bases and J 5 bases; bases outside gene matches: 7. Germline V gives CDR1 LNHDA, CDR2 SQIVND (reference sequence). The CDR3 sequence is CASSIGLGGDEQYF. The CDR3 nucleotides are TGTGCCAGTAGTATTGGGTTAGGGGGCGACGAGCAGTACTTC.